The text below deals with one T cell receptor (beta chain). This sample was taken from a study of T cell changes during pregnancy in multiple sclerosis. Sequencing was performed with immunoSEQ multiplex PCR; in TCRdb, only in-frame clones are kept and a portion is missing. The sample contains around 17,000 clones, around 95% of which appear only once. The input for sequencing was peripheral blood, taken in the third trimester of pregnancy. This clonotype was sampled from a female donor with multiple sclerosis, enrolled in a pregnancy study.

This CDR3 is CASSGTGSGNTIYF. The DNA for the CDR3 is TGTGCCAGCAGTGGGACAGGCTCTGGAAACACCATATATTTT. The rearrangement uses TRBV6-1 and TRBJ1-3; 7 bases map to TRBD1. The V and J ends lost 4 bases and 0 bases, in that order; junction bases with no gene match: 0. This CDR3 is 14 amino acids long. Germline V gene sequence: CDR1 MNHNS, CDR2 SASEGT.